Reported below is one T cell receptor beta chain. There is no known antigen for this receptor. Base qualities are not provided; no much larger clone lies one nucleotide away. The cohort was made up of approximately 670 healthy bone marrow donors. At the time of sampling, every cohort member was nominally healthy, though immune exposures that went unrecorded were likely present. The donor was CMV seropositive and was included in the group of 250 to 300 seropositive cohort members. Each donor provided a peripheral blood sample, and peripheral blood mononuclear cells were used for TCR beta sequencing. The Qiagen DNeasy Blood Extraction Kit was used to extract genomic DNA from the blood cell samples. This entry is derived from a study of cytomegalovirus exposure and HLA in healthy donors (TCRdb year 2017). With respect to the entire study: An earlier analysis of roughly 500 of the donors reported 276 Gb of sequence data and around 110 million unique TCR beta sequences obtained from some 170 million T cells. An early release covering more than 500 HLA-typed donors comprised about 300 gigabases of sequencing data and about 90 million unique TCR sequences. Among the roughly 430 genotyped donors, more than 70% belonged to the genetic ancestry cluster associated with self-reported Caucasian donors. The study was designed to test whether signatures of past pathogen exposure could be identified by cataloging public T cell receptors. The study used immunosequencing to profile the T cell repertoires of more than 650 subjects and linked those repertoires to cytomegalovirus serostatus. In addition to the first cohort of 500 to 850 subjects, a separate validation cohort of 100 to 150 different subjects was used. To predict cytomegalovirus infection status, the study brought together high-throughput TCR immunosequencing, statistical association of individual TCRs with disease status, and machine learning. To study patterns of TCR occurrence, a later analysis re-analyzed previously published TCR beta repertoires from 650 to 750 donors and added high-resolution HLA genotyping. In the later analysis, no new phenotypic data were used to find candidate immune exposures; instead, reliance was placed on TCR beta sequences and their occurrence across donors. To decide whether each TCR beta V gene segment behaved as functional or pseudogenic, an earlier analysis of fewer than 750 of the donors relied on high-throughput TCR beta sequencing. Donor age, sex, ethnicity and CMV serostatus were collected together with the repertoire data. A later genetic analysis used genome-wide SNP genotypes for about three fifths of the 666 donors, treating that subset as a discovery cohort. Every repertoire in the discovery cohort had been generated on one and the same sequencing platform. Class I and class II HLA loci were covered by the typing at four-digit resolution. Typing coverage varied by locus: roughly 620-640 donors for A, B, C, DRB1 and DQB1; approximately 500 for DQA1; more than 600 for DPA1; some 470 for DPB1. Roughly five DR-DQ haplotypes were handled as single units for association and clustering, since linkage in the cohort was strong. On average, about 200,000 unique TCR beta nucleotide sequences were sequenced per donor among some 420 genotyped donors of the cohort, with roughly 18% of those sequences being non-productive. Broader findings and caveats from the paper: An association between a missense DCLRE1C variant and V-gene and J-gene trimming of TCR beta chains was found in a later genetic analysis and replicated in an independent cohort. The classifier was reported to diagnose cytomegalovirus status with high specificity and sensitivity in both the original and validation cohorts. Most TCR sequences were seen in very few donors, while some public TCRs were found in many individuals. According to a later genetic analysis, donors in an Asian-associated ancestry cluster had fewer N-insertions in productive TCRs than the approximately 670-donor mean. A total of 150 or so TCR beta chains were listed by the study as associated with cytomegalovirus. In a later analysis, the rate of TCR association differed among HLA loci, with DRB1 alleles having the most associated TCRs and HLA-C alleles having the fewest. A further reported finding was that TCR beta sequences accurately predicted the HLA-A and HLA-B alleles for most subjects in the first cohort. A cluster of highly shared sequence variants was judged likely to represent a technical artifact of the sequencing pipeline. Presence/absence analyses assumed roughly uniform sequencing depth across donors, an assumption that may not hold. Specific HLA alleles were associated with 15,000 to 20,000 TCR beta sequences at a false discovery rate of 0.05 in a later analysis. A few of the identified cytomegalovirus-associated TCR beta chains were confirmed in vitro to be specific for cytomegalovirus antigens. Broadly in line with IMGT annotations, most TCR beta V segments showed up in productive rearrangements about 87% or about 30% of the time in an earlier analysis of a few hundred of the donors. The 87-base-pair reads could not distinguish some IMGT-functional V segments, including TRBV6-2 and TRBV6-3, so those segments were excluded. CMV serostatus was the only immune exposure information available for the cohort. Most CMV-associated TCR beta chains appeared to be HLA-restricted in a later analysis, and the HLA associations seemed to be driven largely by CMV exposure. Several of the top co-occurrence clusters appeared to be linked to parvovirus B19, influenza, CMV and Epstein-Barr virus, according to a later analysis. Only TCR beta chains were sequenced in this cohort, and the absence of alpha or paired-chain data limited detectable features. The earlier analysis of around 600 of the donors excluded approximately 17 rarely observed V segments, including chromosome 9 orphons, because counts were too low. A later analysis found that HLA-associated TCR beta chains were more clonally expanded and had lower generation probabilities than equally common non-associated chains. Strong co-occurrence of HLA alleles, especially DR and DQ, made assigning TCR associations to individual alleles difficult. Because some donors lacked HLA typing at each locus, the association tests relied only on the typed subset. According to the authors, the approach could potentially be generalized to other disease states and immunological phenotypes. Linkage disequilibrium might explain the correlated functional status among segregating V segments, but an unknown experimental factor could not be excluded.

The CDR3 runs 14 amino acids, cysteine and phenylalanine included. This entry keeps only the CDR3 DNA: 42 bases, framed from base 1. CDR1 and CDR2 (MNHNY, SVGAGI) derive from the germline V gene (reference sequence). Trimming takes 8 bases from V and 2 bases from J, and the germline ends sit 13 bases apart. Libraries came from the immunoSEQ multiplex PCR assay. For the multiplex PCR, a mixture combining 60 forward primers for TCR Vbeta segments and 13 reverse primers for TCR Jbeta segments was used. A multiplex PCR assay on genomic DNA amplified the CDR3 region of rearranged TCR beta genes. The amplified TCR beta libraries were sequenced on the Illumina HiSeq System as 87-base-pair reads. On the authors' methods: A later analysis counted about 80 million unique TCR beta chains across the 550 to 700 repertoires, and 10 million to 12 million of these chains were shared by at least two donors. Raw reads were error-corrected and collapsed into unique sequences by a nearest-neighbor algorithm in which closely related sequences were merged to remove PCR and sequencing errors. Alignment of CDR3 sequences to IMGT reference sequences was used to assign V, D and J gene segments. For a sequence to be retained, at least a six-nucleotide match to both a V gene segment and a J gene segment was required. A rearrangement was called productive if the CDR3 had no stop codons and remained in frame with V and J, and every other rearrangement was called non-productive. Following IMGT convention, CDR3 was defined as the stretch from the second conserved V-encoded cysteine up to the conserved J-encoded phenylalanine. The earlier analysis of 450 to 750 of the donors excluded any sequence lacking an unambiguous match to a single V gene segment. An earlier analysis of a few hundred of the donors called V segments functional above 56.7% productive rearrangements and segregating when the between-donor standard deviation exceeded 5%. To diagnose cytomegalovirus status from the catalog of TCR beta chain sequences, a statistical classification framework was built. V and J gene assignment, in a later analysis, came from comparing TCR nucleotide sequences with IMGT/GENE-DB human TR gene sequences. Using the TCRdist pipeline, a later analysis assigned CDR3 sequences along with most-parsimonious VDJ recombination scenarios. In a later analysis, each TCR beta chain was defined by its CDR3 amino acid sequence together with its V-gene family, and reads without a unique V-gene family were excluded. To address suspected cross-contamination and a sequencing artifact, a later analysis removed a few hundred highly shared, low-generation-probability nucleotide sequences. A later analysis calculated a clonal expansion index for each public chain from normalized within-repertoire ranks of inferred template counts. Generation probabilities in a later analysis came from a VDJ recombination model fitted to out-of-frame rearrangements, and those results were checked against IGoR. In a later analysis, hypergeometric tests were used to score TCR-TCR, TCR-HLA and TCR-CMV co-occurrence, with a repertoire-size bias correction applied to TCR pairs. To estimate false discovery rates, a later analysis permuted the HLA or CMV assignments 20 times. In a later analysis, co-occurring TCRs were grouped using DBSCAN, and TCRdist sequence similarity was added for clustering within HLA-allele-positive subsets. Repertoires with fewer than 30,000 or more than 120,000 public chains, plus five repertoires with anomalous nucleotide sharing, were excluded from co-occurrence clustering. Imported from immuneACCESS, the table was reduced by TCRdb to in-frame sequences with V and J called. These copies leave out some clones; in studies compared against another copy, an unresolved V gene accounts for under half, and the cause of the remainder is not known. V and J calls and clone size follow that table, whereas D and trimming were derived from the DNA. The sample profile shows some 150,000 clones; around three fifths of them were found once. The top ten hold 3% of the sample.

The sample taken for sequencing was PBMCs. The receptor comes from a woman aged 25-40 years in good health and CMV-seropositive. The sequence is built from TRBV6-6 and TRBJ2-1; D gene: possibly TRBD2, on 6 matching bases. The encoded CDR3 is CASWRTGAYNEQFF. The bases are TGTGCCAGCTGGCGTACGGGGGCCTACAATGAGCAGTTCTTC.